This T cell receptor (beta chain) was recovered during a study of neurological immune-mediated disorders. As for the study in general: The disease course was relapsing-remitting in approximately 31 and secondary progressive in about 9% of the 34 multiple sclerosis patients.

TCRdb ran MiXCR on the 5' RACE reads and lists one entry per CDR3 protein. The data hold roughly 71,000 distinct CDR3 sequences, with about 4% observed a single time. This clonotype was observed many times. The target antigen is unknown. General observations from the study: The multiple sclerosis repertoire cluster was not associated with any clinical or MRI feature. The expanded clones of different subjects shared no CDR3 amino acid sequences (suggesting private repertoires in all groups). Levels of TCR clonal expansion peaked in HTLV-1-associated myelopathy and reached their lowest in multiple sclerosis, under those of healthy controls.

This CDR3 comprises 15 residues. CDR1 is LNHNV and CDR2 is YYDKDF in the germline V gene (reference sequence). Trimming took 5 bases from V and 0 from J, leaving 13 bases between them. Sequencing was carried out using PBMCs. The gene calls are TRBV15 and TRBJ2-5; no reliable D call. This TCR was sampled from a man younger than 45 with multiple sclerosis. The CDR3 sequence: CATSEDRAYQETQYF. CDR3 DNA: TGTGCCACCAGCGAGGACCGGGCCTACCAAGAGACCCAGTACTTC.